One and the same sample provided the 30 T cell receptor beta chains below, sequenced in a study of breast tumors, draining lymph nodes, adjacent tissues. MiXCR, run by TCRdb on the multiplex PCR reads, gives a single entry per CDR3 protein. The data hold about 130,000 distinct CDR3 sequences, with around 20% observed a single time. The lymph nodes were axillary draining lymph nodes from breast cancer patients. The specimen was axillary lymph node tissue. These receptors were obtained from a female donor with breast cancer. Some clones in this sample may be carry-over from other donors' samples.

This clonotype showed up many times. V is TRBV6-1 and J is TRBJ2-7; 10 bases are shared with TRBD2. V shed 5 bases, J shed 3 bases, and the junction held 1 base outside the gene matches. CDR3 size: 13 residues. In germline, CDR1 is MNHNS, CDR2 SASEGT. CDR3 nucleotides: TGTGCCAGCAGTTCTAGCGGGAGCTACGAGCAGTACTTC. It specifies CASSSSGSYEQYF.

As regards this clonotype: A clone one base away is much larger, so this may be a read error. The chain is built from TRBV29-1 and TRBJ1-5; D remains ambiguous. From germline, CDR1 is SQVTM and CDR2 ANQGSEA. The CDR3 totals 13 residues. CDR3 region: CSVGGLGNQPRHF. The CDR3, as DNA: TGCAGCGTTGGAGGGTTGGGCAATCAGCCCCGGCATTTT.

In DNA form, the CDR3 reads TGTGCCAGCACCATGAGACAGTTTAACACCGGGGAGCTGTTTTTT. Residues: CASTMRQFNTGELFF. This chain joins TRBV6-1 and TRBJ2-2, with D maybe TRBD1 (5 bases). The CDR3 runs 15 residues. Germline V lookup: CDR1 MNHNS, CDR2 SASEGT. With 7 bases removed from V and 2 bases from J, the gap between germline ends came to 14 bases.

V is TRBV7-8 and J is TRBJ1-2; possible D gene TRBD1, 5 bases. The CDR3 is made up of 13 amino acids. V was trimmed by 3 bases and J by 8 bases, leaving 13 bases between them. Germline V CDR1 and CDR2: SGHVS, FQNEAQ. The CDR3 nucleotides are TGTGCCAGCAGCTTGCTGGGGCAGGGCGGCTACACCTTC. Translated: CASSLLGQGGYTF.

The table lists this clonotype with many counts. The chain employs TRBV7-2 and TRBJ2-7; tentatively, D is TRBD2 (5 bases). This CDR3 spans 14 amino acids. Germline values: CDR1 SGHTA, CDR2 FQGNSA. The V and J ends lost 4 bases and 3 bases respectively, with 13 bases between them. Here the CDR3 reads CASSSTTRGYEQYF. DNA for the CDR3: TGTGCCAGCAGCTCAACAACCCGGGGCTACGAGCAGTACTTC.

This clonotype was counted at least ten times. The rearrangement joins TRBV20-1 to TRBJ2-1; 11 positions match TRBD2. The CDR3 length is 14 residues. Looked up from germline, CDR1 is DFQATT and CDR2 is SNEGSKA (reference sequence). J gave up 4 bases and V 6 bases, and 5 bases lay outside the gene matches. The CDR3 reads CSARTSGRYNEQFF. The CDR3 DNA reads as TGCAGTGCCCGGACTAGCGGGCGTTACAATGAGCAGTTCTTC.

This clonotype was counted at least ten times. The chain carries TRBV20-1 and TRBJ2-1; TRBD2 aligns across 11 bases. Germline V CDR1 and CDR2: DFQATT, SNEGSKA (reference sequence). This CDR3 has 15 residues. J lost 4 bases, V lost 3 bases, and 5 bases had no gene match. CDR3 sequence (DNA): TGCAGTGCTAGTCCCGGGACTAGCGGATACAATGAGCAGTTCTTC. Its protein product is CSASPGTSGYNEQFF.

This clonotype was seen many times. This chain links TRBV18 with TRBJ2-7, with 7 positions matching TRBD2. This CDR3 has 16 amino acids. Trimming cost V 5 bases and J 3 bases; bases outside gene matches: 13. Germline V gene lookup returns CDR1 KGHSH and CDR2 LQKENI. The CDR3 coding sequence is TGTGCCAGCTCAGCCGGGGGAGGGGTTGAAAACTACGAGCAGTACTTC. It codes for CASSAGGGVENYEQYF.

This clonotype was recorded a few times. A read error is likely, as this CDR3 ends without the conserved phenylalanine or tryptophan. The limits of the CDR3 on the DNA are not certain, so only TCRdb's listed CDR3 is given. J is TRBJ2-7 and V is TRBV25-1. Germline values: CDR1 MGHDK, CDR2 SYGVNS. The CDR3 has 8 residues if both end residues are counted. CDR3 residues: CASSEHIS.

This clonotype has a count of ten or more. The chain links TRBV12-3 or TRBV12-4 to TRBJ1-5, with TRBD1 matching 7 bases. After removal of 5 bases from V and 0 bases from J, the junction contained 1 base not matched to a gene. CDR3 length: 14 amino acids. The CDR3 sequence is CASSRDSSNQPQHF. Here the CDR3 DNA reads TGTGCCAGCAGTCGGGACAGTAGCAATCAGCCCCAGCATTTT.

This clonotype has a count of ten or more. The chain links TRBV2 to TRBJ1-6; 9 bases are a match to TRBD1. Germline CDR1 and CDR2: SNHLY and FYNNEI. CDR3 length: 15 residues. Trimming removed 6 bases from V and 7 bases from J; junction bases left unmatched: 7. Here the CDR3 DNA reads TGTGCCAGCAGCCCCCGGACAGGGGAAAATTCACCCCTCCACTTT. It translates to CASSPRTGENSPLHF. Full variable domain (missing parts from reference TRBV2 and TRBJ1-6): EPEVTQTPSHQVTQMGQEVILRCVPISNHLYFYWYRQILGQKVEFLVSFYNNEISEKSEIFDDQFSVERPDGSNFTLKIRSTKLEDSAMYFCASSPRTGENSPLHFGNGTRLTVT.

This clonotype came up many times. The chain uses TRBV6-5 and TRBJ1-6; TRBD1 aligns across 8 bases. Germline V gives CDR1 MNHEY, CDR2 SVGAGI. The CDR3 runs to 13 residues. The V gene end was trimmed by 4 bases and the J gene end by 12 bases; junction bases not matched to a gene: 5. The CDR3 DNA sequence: TGTGCCAGCAGTTCCCGGACAGGGCAACCCCTCCACTTT. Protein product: CASSSRTGQPLHF.

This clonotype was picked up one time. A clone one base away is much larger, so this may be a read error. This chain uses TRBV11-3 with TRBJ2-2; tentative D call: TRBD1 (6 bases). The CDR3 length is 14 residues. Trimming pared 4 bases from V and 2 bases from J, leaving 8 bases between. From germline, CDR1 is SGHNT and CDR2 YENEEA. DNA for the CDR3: TGTGCCAGCAGCTCCAGGGGCAACACCGGGGAGCTGTTTTTT. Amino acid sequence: CASSSRGNTGELFF.

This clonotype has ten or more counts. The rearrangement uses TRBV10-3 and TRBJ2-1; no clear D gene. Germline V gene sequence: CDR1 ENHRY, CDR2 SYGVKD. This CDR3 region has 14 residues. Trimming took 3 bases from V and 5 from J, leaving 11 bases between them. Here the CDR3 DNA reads TGTGCCATCAGTGATAGGCCAAACGACAATGAGCAGTTCTTC. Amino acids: CAISDRPNDNEQFF.

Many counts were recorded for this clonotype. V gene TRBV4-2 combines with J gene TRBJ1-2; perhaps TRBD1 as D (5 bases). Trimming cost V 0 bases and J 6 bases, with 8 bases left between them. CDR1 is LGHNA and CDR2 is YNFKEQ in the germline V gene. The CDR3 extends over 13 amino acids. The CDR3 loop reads CASSQEKGNGYTF. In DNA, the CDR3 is TGTGCCAGCAGCCAAGAAAAGGGGAATGGCTACACCTTC.

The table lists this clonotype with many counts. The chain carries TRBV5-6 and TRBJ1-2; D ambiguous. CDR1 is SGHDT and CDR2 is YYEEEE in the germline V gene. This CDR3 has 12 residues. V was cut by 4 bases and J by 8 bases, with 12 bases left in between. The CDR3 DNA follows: TGTGCCAGCAGCCTTTACCGGAGCGGCTACACCTTC. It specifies CASSLYRSGYTF.

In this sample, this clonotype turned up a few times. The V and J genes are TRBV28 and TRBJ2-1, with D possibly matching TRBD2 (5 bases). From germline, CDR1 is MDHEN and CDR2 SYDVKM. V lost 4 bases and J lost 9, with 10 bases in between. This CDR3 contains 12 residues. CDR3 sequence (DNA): TGTGCCAGCAGTTCCCGGAGGAGTGAGCAGTTCTTC. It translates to CASSSRRSEQFF. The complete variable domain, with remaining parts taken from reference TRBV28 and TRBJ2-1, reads DVKVTQSSRYLVKRTGEKVFLECVQDMDHENMFWYRQDPGLGLRLIYFSYDVKMKEKGDIPEGYSVSREKKERFSLILESASTNQTSMYLCASSSRRSEQFFGPGTRLTVL.

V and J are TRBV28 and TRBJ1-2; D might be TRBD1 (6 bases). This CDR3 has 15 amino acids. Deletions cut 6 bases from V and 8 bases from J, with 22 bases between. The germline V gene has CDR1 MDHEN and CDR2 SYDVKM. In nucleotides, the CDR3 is TGTGCCAGCAGCCCGGGAGCAGGGGTCTATCGGGGCTACACCTTC. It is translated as CASSPGAGVYRGYTF.

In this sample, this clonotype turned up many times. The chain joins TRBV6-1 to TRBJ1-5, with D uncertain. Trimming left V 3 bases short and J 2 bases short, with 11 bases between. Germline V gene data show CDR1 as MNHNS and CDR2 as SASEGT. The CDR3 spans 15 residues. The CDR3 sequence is CASSDWGNGNQPQHF. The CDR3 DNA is TGTGCCAGCAGTGACTGGGGTAATGGCAATCAGCCCCAGCATTTT.

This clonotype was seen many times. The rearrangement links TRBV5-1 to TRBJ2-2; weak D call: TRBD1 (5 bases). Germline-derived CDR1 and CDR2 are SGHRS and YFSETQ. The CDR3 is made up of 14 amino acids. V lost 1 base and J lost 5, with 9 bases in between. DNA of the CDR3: TGCGCCAGCAGCTTGCTCAGGGCGACCGGGGAGCTGTTTTTT. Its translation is CASSLLRATGELFF.

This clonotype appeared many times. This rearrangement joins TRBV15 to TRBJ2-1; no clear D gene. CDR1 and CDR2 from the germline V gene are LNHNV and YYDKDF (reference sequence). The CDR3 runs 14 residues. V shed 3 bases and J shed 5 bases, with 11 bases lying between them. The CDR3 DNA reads TGTGCCACCAGCAGTCCCTCAGGCCACAATGAGCAGTTCTTC. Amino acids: CATSSPSGHNEQFF.

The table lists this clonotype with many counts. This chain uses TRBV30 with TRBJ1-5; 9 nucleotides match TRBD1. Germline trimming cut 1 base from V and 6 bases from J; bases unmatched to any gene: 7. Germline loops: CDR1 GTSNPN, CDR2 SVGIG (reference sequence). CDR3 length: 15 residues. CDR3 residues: CAWSARGQGFQPQHF. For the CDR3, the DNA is TGTGCCTGGAGTGCCAGGGGACAGGGATTTCAGCCCCAGCATTTT.

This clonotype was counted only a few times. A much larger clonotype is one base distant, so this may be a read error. CDR3 in amino acids: CSVEWGGTGKVGEQYF. As DNA, the CDR3 is TGCAGCGTTGAGTGGGGGGGGACAGGCAAGGTGGGCGAGCAGTACTTC. V usage is TRBV29-1 and J usage is TRBJ2-7; the D gene is possibly TRBD1 (8 bases). This CDR3 has 16 residues. Per the germline V gene, CDR1 is SQVTM and CDR2 is ANQGSEA. The V end lost 3 bases, the J end lost 6 bases, and 24 bases lay between the germline ends.

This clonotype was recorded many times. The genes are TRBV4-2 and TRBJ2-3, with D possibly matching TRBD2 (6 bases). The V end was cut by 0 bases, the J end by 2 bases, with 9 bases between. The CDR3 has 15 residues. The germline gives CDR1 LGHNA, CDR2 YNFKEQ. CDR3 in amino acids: CASSQDPGATDTQYF. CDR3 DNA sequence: TGTGCCAGCAGCCAAGATCCGGGAGCCACAGATACGCAGTATTTT.

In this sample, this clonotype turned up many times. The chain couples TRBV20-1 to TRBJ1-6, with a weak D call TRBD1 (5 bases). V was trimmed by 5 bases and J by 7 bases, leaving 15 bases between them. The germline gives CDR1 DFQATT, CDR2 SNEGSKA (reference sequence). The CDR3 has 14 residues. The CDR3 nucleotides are TGCAGTGCTCCTCCGGGGGACCAAAATTCACCCCTCCACTTT. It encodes CSAPPGDQNSPLHF.

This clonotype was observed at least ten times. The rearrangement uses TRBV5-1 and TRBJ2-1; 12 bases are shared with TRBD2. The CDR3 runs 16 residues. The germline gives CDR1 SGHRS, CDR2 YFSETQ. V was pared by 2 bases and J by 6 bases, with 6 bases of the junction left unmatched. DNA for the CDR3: TGCGCCAGCAGCTTACGACTAGCGGGAGAATTCAATGAGCAGTTCTTC. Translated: CASSLRLAGEFNEQFF.

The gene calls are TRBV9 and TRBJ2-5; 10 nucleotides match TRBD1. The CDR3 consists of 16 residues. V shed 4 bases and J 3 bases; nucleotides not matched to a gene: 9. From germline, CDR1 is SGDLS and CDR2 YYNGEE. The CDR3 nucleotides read TGTGCCAGCAGCACCCCAGCTGGGACAGGGGAAGAGACCCAGTACTTC. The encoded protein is CASSTPAGTGEETQYF.

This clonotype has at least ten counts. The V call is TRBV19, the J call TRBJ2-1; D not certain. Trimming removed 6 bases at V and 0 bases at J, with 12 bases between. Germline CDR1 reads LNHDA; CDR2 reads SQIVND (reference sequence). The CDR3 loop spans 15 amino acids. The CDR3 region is CASSLAIGSYNEQFF. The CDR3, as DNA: TGTGCCAGTAGCTTGGCAATAGGCTCCTACAATGAGCAGTTCTTC.

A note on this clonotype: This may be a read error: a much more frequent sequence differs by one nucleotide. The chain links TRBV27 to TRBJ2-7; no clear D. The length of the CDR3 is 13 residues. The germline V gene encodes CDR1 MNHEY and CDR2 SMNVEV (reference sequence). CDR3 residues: CASSSRMDYGQYF. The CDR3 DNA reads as TGTGCCAGCAGCTCTAGGATGGATTACGGGCAGTACTTC.

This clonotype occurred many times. The CDR3 is CASSLSVSPYEQYF. CDR3 nucleotides: TGTGCCAGCAGCTTATCCGTCAGTCCCTACGAGCAGTACTTC. The rearrangement links TRBV7-9 to TRBJ2-7; D unclear. CDR1 is SEHNR and CDR2 is FQNEAQ in the germline V gene (reference sequence). The CDR3 totals 14 residues. Between the trimmed V and J ends, which lost 2 bases and 2 bases, there was a span of 10 bases.